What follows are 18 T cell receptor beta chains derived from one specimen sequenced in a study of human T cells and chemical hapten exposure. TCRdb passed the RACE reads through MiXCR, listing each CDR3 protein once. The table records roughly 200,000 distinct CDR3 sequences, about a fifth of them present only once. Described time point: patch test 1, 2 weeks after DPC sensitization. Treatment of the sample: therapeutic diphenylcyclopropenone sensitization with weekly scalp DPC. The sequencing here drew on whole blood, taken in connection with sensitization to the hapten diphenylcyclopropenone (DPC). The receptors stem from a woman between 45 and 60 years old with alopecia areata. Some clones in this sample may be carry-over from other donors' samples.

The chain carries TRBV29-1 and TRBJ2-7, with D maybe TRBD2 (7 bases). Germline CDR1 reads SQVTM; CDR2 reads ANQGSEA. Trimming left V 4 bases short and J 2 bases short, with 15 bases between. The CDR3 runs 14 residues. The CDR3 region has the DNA TGCAGCGTTGTGGGGGGGGCCAGAGCCTACGAGCAGTACTTC. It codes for CSVVGGARAYEQYF.

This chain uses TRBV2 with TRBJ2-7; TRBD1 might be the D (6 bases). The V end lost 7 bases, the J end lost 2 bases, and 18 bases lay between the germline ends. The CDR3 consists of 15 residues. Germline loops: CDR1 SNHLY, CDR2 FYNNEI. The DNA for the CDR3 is TGTGCCAGCATGGTTCGGGCGGACAGTACCTACGAGCAGTACTTC. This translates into CASMVRADSTYEQYF.

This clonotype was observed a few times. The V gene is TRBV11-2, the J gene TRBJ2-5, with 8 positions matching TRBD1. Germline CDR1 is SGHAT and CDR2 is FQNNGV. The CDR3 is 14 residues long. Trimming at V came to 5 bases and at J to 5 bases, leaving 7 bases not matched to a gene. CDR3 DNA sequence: TGTGCCAGCAGCATGGACAGGGTCCTCGAGACCCAGTACTTC. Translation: CASSMDRVLETQYF.

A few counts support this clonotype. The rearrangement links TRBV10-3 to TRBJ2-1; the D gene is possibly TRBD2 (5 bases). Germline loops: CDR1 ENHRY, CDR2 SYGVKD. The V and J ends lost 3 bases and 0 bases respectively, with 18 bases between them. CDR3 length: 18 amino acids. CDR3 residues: CAISDAASRTSSYNEQFF. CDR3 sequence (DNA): TGTGCCATCAGTGACGCGGCGAGCCGAACTAGCTCCTACAATGAGCAGTTCTTC.

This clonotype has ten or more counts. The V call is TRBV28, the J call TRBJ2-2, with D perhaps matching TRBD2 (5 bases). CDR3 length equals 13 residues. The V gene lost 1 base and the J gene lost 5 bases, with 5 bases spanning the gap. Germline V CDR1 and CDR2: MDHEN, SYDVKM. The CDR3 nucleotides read TGTGCCAGCAGTTTATCGGGGACCGGGGAGCTGTTTTTT. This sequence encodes CASSLSGTGELFF.

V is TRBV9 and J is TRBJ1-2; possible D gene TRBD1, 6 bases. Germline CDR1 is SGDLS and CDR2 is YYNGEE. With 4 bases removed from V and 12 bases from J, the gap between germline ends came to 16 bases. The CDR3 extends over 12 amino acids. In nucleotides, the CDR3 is TGTGCCAGCAGCCAGGGGACCGATGAAAACACCTTC. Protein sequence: CASSQGTDENTF.

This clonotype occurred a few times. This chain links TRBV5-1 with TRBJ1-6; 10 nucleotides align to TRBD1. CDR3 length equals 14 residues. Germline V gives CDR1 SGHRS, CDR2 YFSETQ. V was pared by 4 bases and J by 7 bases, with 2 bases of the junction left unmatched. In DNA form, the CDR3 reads TGCGCCAGCAGCGTGGGACAGGGGAATTCACCCCTCCACTTT. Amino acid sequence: CASSVGQGNSPLHF.

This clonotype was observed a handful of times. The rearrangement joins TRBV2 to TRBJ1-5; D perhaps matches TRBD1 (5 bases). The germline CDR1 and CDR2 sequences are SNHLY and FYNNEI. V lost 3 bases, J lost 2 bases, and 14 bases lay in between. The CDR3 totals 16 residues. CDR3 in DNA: TGTGCCAGCAGTGAGGGACGGAGATTTCGCAATCAGCCCCAGCATTTT. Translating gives CASSEGRRFRNQPQHF.

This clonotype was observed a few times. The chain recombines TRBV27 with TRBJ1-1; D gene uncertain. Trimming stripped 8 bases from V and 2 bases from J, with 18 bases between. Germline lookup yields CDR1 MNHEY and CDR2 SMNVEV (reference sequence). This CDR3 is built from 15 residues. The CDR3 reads CASLGGVRKNTEAFF. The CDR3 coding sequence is TGTGCCAGCCTTGGTGGCGTGAGAAAAAACACTGAAGCTTTCTTT.

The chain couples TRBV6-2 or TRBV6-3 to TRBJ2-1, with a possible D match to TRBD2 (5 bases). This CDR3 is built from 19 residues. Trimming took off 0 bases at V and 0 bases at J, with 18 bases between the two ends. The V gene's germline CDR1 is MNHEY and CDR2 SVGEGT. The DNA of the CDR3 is TGTGCCAGCAGTTACTCGGGCGGGCTGTACCAAAGCTCCTACAATGAGCAGTTCTTC. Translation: CASSYSGGLYQSSYNEQFF.

The CDR3 loop is CASSSRKTQYF. The CDR3 DNA reads as TGTGCCAGCAGCTCTCGGAAAACGCAGTATTTT. The chain has TRBV5-6 and TRBJ2-3; no clear D gene. Germline V gene data show CDR1 as SGHDT and CDR2 as YYEEEE. The CDR3 totals 11 residues. The germline V and J ends were trimmed by 3 bases and 9 bases, with 8 bases remaining between them. Using reference TRBV5-6 and TRBJ2-3 for the parts outside the CDR3, the full variable domain is DAGVTQSPTHLIKTRGQQVTLRCSPKSGHDTVSWYQQALGQGPQFIFQYYEEEERQRGNFPDRFSGHQFPNYSSELNVNALLLGDSALYLCASSSRKTQYFGPGTRLTVL.

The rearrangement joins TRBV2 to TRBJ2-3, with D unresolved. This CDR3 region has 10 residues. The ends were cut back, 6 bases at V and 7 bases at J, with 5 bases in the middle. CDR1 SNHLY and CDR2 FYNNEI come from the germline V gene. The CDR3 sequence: CASRTNTQYF. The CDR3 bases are TGTGCCAGCAGGACAAATACGCAGTATTTT.

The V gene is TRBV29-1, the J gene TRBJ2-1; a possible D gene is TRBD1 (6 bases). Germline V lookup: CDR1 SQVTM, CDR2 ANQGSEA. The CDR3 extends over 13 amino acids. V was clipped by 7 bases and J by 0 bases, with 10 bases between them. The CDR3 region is CSGGTISYNEQFF. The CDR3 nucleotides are TGCAGCGGGGGGACAATCTCCTACAATGAGCAGTTCTTC.

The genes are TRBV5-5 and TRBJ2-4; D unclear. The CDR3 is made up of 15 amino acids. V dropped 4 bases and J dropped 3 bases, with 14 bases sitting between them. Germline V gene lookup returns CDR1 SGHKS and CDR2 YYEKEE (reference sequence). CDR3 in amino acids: CASSNTATLKNIQYF. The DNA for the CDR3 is TGTGCCAGCAGCAACACTGCAACCCTCAAAAACATTCAGTACTTC.

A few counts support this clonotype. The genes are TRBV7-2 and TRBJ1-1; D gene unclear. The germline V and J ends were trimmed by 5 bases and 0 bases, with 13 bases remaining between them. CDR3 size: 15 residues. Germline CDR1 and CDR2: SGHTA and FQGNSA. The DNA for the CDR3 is TGTGCCAGCAGCCGATACACCTCGGTGAACACTGAAGCTTTCTTT. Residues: CASSRYTSVNTEAFF.

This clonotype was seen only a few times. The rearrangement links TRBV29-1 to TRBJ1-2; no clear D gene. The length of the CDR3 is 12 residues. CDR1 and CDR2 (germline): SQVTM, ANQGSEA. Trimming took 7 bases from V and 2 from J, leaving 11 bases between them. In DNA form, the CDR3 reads TGCAGCGGAAGGACTGAGAACTATGGCTACACCTTC. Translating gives CSGRTENYGYTF.

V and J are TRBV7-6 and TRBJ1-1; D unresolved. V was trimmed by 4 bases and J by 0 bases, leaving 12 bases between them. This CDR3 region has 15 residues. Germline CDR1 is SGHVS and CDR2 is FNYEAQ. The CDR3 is CASSSPSAMNTEAFF. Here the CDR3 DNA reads TGTGCCAGCAGCTCACCCTCTGCCATGAACACTGAAGCTTTCTTT.

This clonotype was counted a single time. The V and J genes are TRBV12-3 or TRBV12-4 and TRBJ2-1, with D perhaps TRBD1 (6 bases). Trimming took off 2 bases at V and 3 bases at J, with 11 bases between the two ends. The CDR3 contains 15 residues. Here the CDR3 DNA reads TGTGCCAGCAGTTTACGTCAGGGGTACTACAATGAGCAGTTCTTC. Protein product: CASSLRQGYYNEQFF.